A single sample is the source of the 4 T cell receptor beta chains below, sequenced in a study of OX40 agonist ivuxolimab in advanced cancers. Sequenced by immunoSEQ multiplex PCR; TCRdb stores in-frame clones only, minus some. The profile shows roughly 67,000 clones, around nine tenths of them singletons. The sample here was CD4+ or CD8+ T cells sorted from blood, taken in a trial of the OX40 agonist ivuxolimab. These receptors were collected from an adult with an advanced solid tumor such as melanoma, head and neck, liver or kidney cancer.

The rearrangement joins TRBV9 to TRBJ2-5; 9 bases agree with TRBD2. This CDR3 is built from 15 residues. Trimming cost V 0 bases and J 2 bases; bases outside gene matches: 2. Germline CDR1 SGDLS, CDR2 YYNGEE. The DNA for the CDR3 is TGTGCCAGCAGCGTAGGGACTAGCGAACAAGAGACCCAGTACTTC. Its translation is CASSVGTSEQETQYF.

This clone was seen a handful of times. The J gene is TRBJ2-3, the V gene TRBV7-2, with TRBD1 matching 8 bases. Per the germline V gene, CDR1 is SGHTA and CDR2 is FQGNSA. With 0 bases clipped from V and 5 bases from J, the junction kept 10 bases outside the gene matches. This CDR3 region has 17 residues. CDR3 DNA sequence: TGTGCCAGCAGCTTAGCGCAGGACAGGGTTCGTGAAGATACGCAGTATTTT. Translating it yields CASSLAQDRVREDTQYF.

V usage is TRBV29-1 and J usage is TRBJ2-1; 10 nucleotides agree with TRBD2. Germline loops: CDR1 SQVTM, CDR2 ANQGSEA. Unmatched junction bases numbered 5, after V lost 1 base and J lost 14 bases. CDR3 length equals 12 residues. This CDR3 is CSVEVTSGIKFF. Written as DNA, the CDR3 is TGCAGCGTTGAAGTTACTAGCGGGATTAAGTTCTTC.

The chain couples TRBV11-2 to TRBJ2-6; D uncertain. The V gene's germline CDR1 is SGHAT and CDR2 FQNNGV. Trimming shortened V by 5 bases and J by 0 bases, and 5 bases separated the two germline ends. This CDR3 region has 14 residues. The CDR3 sequence: CASSPSSGANVLTF. The CDR3 nucleotides read TGTGCCAGCAGCCCATCCTCTGGGGCCAACGTCCTGACTTTC. Combining the CDR3 with reference TRBV11-2 and TRBJ2-6 gives the whole variable domain EAGVAQSPRYKIIEKRQSVAFWCNPISGHATLYWYQQILGQGPKLLIQFQNNGVVDDSQLPKDRFSAERLKGVDSTLKIQPAKLEDSAVYLCASSPSSGANVLTFGAGSRLTVL.